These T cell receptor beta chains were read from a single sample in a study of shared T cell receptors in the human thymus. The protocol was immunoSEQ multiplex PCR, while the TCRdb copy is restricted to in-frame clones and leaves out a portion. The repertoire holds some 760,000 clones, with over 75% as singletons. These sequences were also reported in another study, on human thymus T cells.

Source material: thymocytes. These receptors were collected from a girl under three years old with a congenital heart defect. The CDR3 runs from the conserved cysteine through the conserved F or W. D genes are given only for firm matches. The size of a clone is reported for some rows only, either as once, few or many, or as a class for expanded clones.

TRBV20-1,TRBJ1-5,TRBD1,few,CSQGAYQPQHF,TGCAGTCAGGGGGCATATCAGCCCCAGCATTTT
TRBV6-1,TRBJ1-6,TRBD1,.,CASSEGQGGSPLHF,TGTGCTAGCAGTGAAGGACAGGGGGGCTCACCCCTCCACTTT
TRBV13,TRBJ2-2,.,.,CASSQRPPHGARPGELFF,TGTGCCAGCAGCCAAAGGCCCCCACATGGAGCGCGGCCCGGGGAGCTGTTTTTT
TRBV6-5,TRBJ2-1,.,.,CASSRKGDNEQFF,TGTGCCAGCAGCCGGAAGGGGGACAATGAGCAGTTCTTC
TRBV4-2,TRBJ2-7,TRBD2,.,CASSQPTSGGYEQYF,TGTGCCAGCAGCCAACCGACTAGCGGGGGGTACGAGCAGTACTTC
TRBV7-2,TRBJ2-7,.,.,CASSGGTDYEQYF,TGTGCCAGCAGCGGGGGGACCGATTACGAGCAGTACTTC
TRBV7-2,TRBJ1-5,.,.,CASRPQGSNQPQHF,TGTGCCAGCAGGCCTCAGGGAAGCAATCAGCCCCAGCATTTT
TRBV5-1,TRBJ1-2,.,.,CASSLARPRGYGYTF,TGCGCCAGCAGCTTGGCCCGACCCCGGGGATATGGCTACACCTTC
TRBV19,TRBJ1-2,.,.,CASSIRRGHGYTF,TGTGCCAGTAGTATAAGGAGGGGCCATGGCTACACCTTC
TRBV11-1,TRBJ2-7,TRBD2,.,CASSLREGTSSYEQYF,TGTGCCAGCAGCTTAAGGGAGGGTACTAGCTCCTACGAGCAGTACTTC
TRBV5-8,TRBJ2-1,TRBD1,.,CASSSPGIHRGSYNEQFF,TGTGCCAGCAGCTCCCCTGGGATACACAGGGGATCCTACAATGAGCAGTTCTTC
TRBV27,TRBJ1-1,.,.,CASSLVAHGQMNTEAFF,TGTGCCAGCAGTTTGGTAGCCCATGGACAGATGAACACTGAAGCTTTCTTT
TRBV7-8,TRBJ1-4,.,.,CASSHRKMDGGNEKLFF,TGTGCCAGCAGCCACCGCAAAATGGACGGAGGCAATGAAAAACTGTTTTTT
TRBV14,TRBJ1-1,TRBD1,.,CASSPSPDRVGRTEAFF,TGTGCCAGCAGCCCATCTCCCGACAGGGTAGGAAGAACTGAAGCTTTCTTT
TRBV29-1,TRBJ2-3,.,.,CSVWTYLALTDTQYF,TGCAGCGTATGGACCTATCTAGCTCTGACAGATACGCAGTATTTT
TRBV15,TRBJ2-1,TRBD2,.,CATSRDLFGGGPYNEQFF,TGTGCCACCAGCAGAGATCTTTTTGGCGGGGGACCCTACAATGAGCAGTTCTTC
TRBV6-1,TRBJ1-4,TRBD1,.,CASSEDKLGQRKQKLFF,TGTGCCAGCAGTGAAGATAAGCTGGGACAGAGAAAGCAGAAACTGTTTTTT
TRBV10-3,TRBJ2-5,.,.,CATLRGTGETQYF,TGTGCCACCCTACGGGGGACGGGGGAGACCCAGTACTTC
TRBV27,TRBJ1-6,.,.,CASRTGFSRSPLHF,TGTGCCAGCAGAACAGGGTTTTCGCGTTCACCCCTCCACTTT
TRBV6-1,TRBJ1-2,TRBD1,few,CASSVGDRESGYTF,TGTGCCAGCAGTGTAGGAGACAGGGAAAGCGGCTACACCTTC
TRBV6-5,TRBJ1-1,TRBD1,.,CASSCTGDTEAFF,TGTGCCAGCAGTTGCACAGGGGACACTGAAGCTTTCTTT
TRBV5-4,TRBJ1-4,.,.,CASSPTGGKSNEKLFF,TGTGCCAGCAGCCCTACCGGGGGGAAATCTAATGAAAAACTGTTTTTT
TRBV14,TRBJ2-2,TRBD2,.,CASSQGGLAGGPSEHTGELFF,TGTGCCAGCAGCCAAGGAGGACTAGCGGGGGGGCCAAGCGAGCACACCGGGGAGCTGTTTTTT
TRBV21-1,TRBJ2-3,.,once,CASSKEASGGAEDTQYF,TGTGCCAGCAGCAAAGAAGCTAGCGGGGGGGCGGAGGATACGCAGTATTTT
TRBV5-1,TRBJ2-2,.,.,CASSLANRVGANTGELFF,TGCGCCAGCAGCTTGGCCAATCGGGTAGGGGCGAACACCGGGGAGCTGTTTTTT
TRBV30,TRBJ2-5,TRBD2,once,CAWSGLAGETQYF,TGTGCCTGGAGTGGGCTAGCGGGAGAGACCCAGTACTTC
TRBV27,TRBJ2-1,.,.,CASKVRNGSSSYNEQFF,TGTGCCAGCAAGGTGAGAAACGGGAGCTCCTCCTACAATGAGCAGTTCTTC
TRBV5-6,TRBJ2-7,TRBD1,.,CASSPGTGIYEQYF,TGTGCCAGCAGCCCCGGGACAGGGATCTACGAGCAGTACTTC
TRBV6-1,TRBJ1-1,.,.,CASSEVALGGTEAFF,TGTGCCAGCAGTGAAGTCGCGCTCGGGGGCACTGAAGCTTTCTTT
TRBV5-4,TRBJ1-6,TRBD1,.,CASSSVGQGYSPLHF,TGTGCCAGCAGCTCGGTGGGACAGGGGTATTCACCCCTCCACTTT
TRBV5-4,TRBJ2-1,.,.,CASSLVGKRAYNEQFF,TGTGCCAGCAGCTTGGTGGGAAAGCGGGCCTACAATGAGCAGTTCTTC
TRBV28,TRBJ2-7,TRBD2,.,CASSLSGTTSYEQYF,TGTGCCAGCAGTTTAAGTGGGACTACGTCCTACGAGCAGTACTTC
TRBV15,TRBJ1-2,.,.,CATSRALRGSNYGYTF,TGTGCCACCAGCAGAGCCCTTAGGGGGAGTAACTATGGCTACACCTTC
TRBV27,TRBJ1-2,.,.,CASSSIAGPPWSNYGYTF,TGTGCCAGCAGTTCAATCGCGGGACCCCCTTGGTCTAACTATGGCTACACCTTC
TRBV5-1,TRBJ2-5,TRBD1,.,CASSGQGAETQYF,TGCGCCAGCAGCGGACAGGGGGCGGAGACCCAGTACTTC
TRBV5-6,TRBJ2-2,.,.,CASNVKQGSTGELFF,TGTGCCAGTAACGTAAAACAGGGAAGCACCGGGGAGCTGTTTTTT
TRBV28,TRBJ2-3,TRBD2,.,CASTPLGTSGGPDTQYF,TGTGCCAGCACCCCCCTGGGGACTAGCGGGGGCCCAGATACGCAGTATTTT
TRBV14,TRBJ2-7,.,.,CASSHLGVRVYEQYF,TGTGCCAGCAGCCACCTAGGGGTCAGGGTCTACGAGCAGTACTTC
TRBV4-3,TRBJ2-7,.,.,CASSLRMPGVLTNEQYF,TGCGCCAGCAGCCTCAGGATGCCGGGGGTTCTCACAAACGAGCAGTACTTC
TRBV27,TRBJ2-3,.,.,CASSTGSVIDTQYF,TGTGCCAGCAGTACAGGATCCGTTATAGATACGCAGTATTTT
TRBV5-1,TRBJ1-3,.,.,CASSLAPGSGNTIYF,TGCGCCAGCAGCTTGGCCCCCGGGAGTGGAAACACCATATATTTT
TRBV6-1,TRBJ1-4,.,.,CASIRDTNEKLFF,TGTGCCAGCATCCGGGACACCAATGAAAAACTGTTTTTT
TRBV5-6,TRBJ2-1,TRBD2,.,CASSRVTSGGEFF,TGTGCCAGCAGCCGAGTGACTAGCGGTGGGGAGTTCTTC
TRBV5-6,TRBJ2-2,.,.,CASSFFPGLGTGELFF,TGTGCCAGCAGCTTTTTTCCTGGACTCGGCACCGGGGAGCTGTTTTTT
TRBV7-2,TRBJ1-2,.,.,CASSSKDFGMDGYTF,TGTGCCAGCAGTTCGAAAGACTTCGGTATGGATGGCTACACCTTC
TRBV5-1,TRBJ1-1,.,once,CASSLGDIPGAEAFF,TGCGCCAGCAGCTTGGGGGACATCCCCGGGGCTGAAGCTTTCTTT
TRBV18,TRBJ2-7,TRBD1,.,CASSHEDRPSYEQYF,TGTGCCAGCTCTCATGAGGACAGGCCCTCCTACGAGCAGTACTTC
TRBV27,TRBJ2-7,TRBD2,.,CASSLYLLGTSGGTPSEQYF,TGTGCCAGCAGTTTATATCTATTGGGGACTAGCGGGGGGACCCCTTCCGAGCAGTACTTC
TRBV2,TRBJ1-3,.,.,CASSEAQQFSGNTIYF,TGTGCCAGCAGTGAAGCGCAACAGTTCTCTGGAAACACCATATATTTT
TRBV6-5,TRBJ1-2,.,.,CASSYWEFYGYTF,TGTGCCAGCAGTTACTGGGAGTTCTATGGCTACACCTTC
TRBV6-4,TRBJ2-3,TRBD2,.,CASSPGLAGVTDTQYF,TGTGCCAGCAGTCCCGGACTAGCGGGGGTGACAGATACGCAGTATTTT
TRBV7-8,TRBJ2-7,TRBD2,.,CASSSNGKYSGGANYEQYF,TGTGCCAGCAGCTCCAATGGGAAATATAGCGGGGGGGCAAACTACGAGCAGTACTTC
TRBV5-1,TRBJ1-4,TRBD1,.,CASSQLVGRTGGSTNEKLFF,TGCGCCAGCAGCCAACTTGTTGGGCGGACAGGCGGATCAACTAATGAAAAACTGTTTTTT
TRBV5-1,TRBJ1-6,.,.,CASSLNGGIPLHF,TGCGCCAGCAGCTTGAACGGGGGAATACCCCTCCACTTT
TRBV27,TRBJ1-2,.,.,CASSTGQPTQTGGYTF,TGTGCCAGCAGTACCGGACAGCCAACACAGACGGGTGGCTACACCTTC